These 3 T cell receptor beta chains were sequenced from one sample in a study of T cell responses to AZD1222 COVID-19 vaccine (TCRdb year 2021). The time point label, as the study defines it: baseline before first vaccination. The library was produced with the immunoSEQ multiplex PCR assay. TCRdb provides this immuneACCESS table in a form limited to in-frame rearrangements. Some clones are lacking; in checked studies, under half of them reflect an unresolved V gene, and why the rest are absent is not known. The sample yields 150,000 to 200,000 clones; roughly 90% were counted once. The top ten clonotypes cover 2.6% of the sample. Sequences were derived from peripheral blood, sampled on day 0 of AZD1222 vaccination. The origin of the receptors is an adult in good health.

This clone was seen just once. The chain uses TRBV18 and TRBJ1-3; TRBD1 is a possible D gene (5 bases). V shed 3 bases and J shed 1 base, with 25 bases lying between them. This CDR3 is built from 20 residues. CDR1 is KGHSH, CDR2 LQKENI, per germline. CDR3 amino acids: CASSPSGVRGHPSSGNTIYF. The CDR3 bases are TGTGCCAGCTCACCCTCTGGAGTCCGGGGCCATCCATCTTCTGGAAACACCATATATTTT.

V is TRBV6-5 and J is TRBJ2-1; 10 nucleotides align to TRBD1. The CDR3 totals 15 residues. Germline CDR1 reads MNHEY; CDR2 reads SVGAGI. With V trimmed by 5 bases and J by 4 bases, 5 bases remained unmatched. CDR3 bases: TGTGCCAGCAGTCGGGACAGGGGACCGTACAATGAGCAGTTCTTC. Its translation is CASSRDRGPYNEQFF.

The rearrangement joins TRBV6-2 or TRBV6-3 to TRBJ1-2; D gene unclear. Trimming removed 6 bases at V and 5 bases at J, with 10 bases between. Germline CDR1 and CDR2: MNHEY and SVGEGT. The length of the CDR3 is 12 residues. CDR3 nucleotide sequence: TGTGCCAGCAGCCAGGCCCTGTATGGCTACACCTTC. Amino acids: CASSQALYGYTF.